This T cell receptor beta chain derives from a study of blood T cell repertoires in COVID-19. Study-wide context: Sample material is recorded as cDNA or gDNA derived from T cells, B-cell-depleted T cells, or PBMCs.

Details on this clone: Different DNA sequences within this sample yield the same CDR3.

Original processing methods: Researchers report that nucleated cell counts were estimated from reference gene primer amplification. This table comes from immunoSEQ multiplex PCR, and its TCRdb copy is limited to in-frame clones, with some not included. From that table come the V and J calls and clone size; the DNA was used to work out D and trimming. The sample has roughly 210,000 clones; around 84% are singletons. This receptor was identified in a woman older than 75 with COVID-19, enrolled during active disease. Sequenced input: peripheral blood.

The chain's CDR3 is CASTWDRGDYEQYF. As DNA, the CDR3 is TGTGCCAGCACTTGGGACAGGGGGGACTACGAGCAGTACTTC. The V and J genes are TRBV2 and TRBJ2-7, with TRBD1 identical over 11 bases. This CDR3 has 14 amino acids. The germline V gene encodes CDR1 SNHLY and CDR2 FYNNEI. V trimming: 7 bases; J trimming: 3 bases; junction bases outside the gene matches: 5. Full variable domain (outside the CDR3, taken from reference TRBV2 and TRBJ2-7): EPEVTQTPSHQVTQMGQEVILRCVPISNHLYFYWYRQILGQKVEFLVSFYNNEISEKSEIFDDQFSVERPDGSNFTLKIRSTKLEDSAMYFCASTWDRGDYEQYFGPGTRLTVT.